The 19 T cell receptor beta chains in this list originate from one sample, sequenced in a study of beta chain features in type 1 diabetes. Sequenced material consisted of expressed TCRB transcripts (all of the isolated RNA was reverse transcribed). Measured with immunoSEQ multiplex PCR; TCRdb has only the in-frame clones, and not every one. The table shows about 200,000 clones, with roughly 11% occurring only once. Sequenced material: central memory CD4+ T cells from blood. These receptor sequences come from a man aged 18 to 29 in good health.

This clone was counted between two and nine times. This chain uses TRBV11-1 with TRBJ2-6, with 8 bases that match TRBD1. Looked up from germline, CDR1 is SGHAT and CDR2 is FQDESV (reference sequence). The CDR3 is 17 amino acids. With 6 bases clipped from V and 2 bases from J, the junction kept 9 bases outside the gene matches. The CDR3 spells CASSSRGLSPGANVLTF. CDR3 DNA: TGTGCCAGCAGTTCCAGGGGGCTTTCCCCTGGGGCCAACGTCCTGACTTTC. The whole variable domain, filled in from reference TRBV11-1 and TRBJ2-6, reads EAEVAQSPRYKITEKSQAVAFWCDPISGHATLYWYRQILGQGPELLVQFQDESVVDDSQLPKDRFSAERLKGVDSTLKIQPAELGDSAMYLCASSSRGLSPGANVLTFGAGSRLTVL.

The table lists this clone with many counts. This sequence joins TRBV30 and TRBJ2-6; D gene unclear. CDR1 and CDR2 (germline): GTSNPN, SVGIG (reference sequence). This CDR3 comprises 16 residues. V dropped 1 base and J dropped 0 bases, with 10 bases sitting between them. CDR3 coding DNA: TGTGCCTGGAGTGATTCAAGGAGCTCTGGGGCCAACGTCCTGACTTTC. Its protein is CAWSDSRSSGANVLTF. The full variable domain, in which reference TRBV30 and TRBJ2-6 provide the parts outside the CDR3, is SQTIHQWPATLVQPVGSPLSLECTVEGTSNPNLYWYRQAAGRGLQLLFYSVGIGQISSEVPQNLSASRPQDRQFILSSKKLLLSDSGFYLCAWSDSRSSGANVLTFGAGSRLTVL.

The chain joins TRBV5-1 to TRBJ2-2; D is ambiguous. V was trimmed by 0 bases and J by 6 bases, leaving 6 bases between them. Germline values: CDR1 SGHRS, CDR2 YFSETQ. The CDR3 contains 13 residues. The CDR3 reads CASSLEGAGELFF. The CDR3 bases are TGCGCCAGCAGCTTGGAAGGCGCCGGGGAGCTGTTTTTT. The whole variable domain, remainder taken from reference TRBV5-1 and TRBJ2-2, is KAGVTQTPRYLIKTRGQQVTLSCSPISGHRSVSWYQQTPGQGLQFLFEYFSETQRNKGNFPGRFSGRQFSNSRSEMNVSTLELGDSALYLCASSLEGAGELFFGEGSRLTVL.

The chain is built from TRBV4-3 and TRBJ2-1; a weak D match, TRBD1 (6 bases). V was trimmed by 1 base and J by 10 bases, leaving 8 bases between them. The germline CDR1 and CDR2 sequences are LGHNA and YSLEER. The CDR3 contains 12 residues. In nucleotides, the CDR3 is TGCGCCAGCAGCCAAGTCGACAGGGAGCAGTTCTTC. It encodes CASSQVDREQFF.

This chain connects TRBV19 to TRBJ1-5, with D unclear. V dropped 0 bases and J dropped 7 bases, with 13 bases sitting between them. The V gene's germline CDR1 is LNHDA and CDR2 SQIVND (reference sequence). CDR3 length equals 15 residues. CDR3 amino acids: CASSIDGREGQPQHF. The CDR3 DNA follows: TGTGCCAGTAGTATAGATGGACGGGAGGGACAGCCCCAGCATTTT.

The V gene is TRBV7-9, the J gene TRBJ2-3, with D tentatively TRBD1 (6 bases). Germline lookup yields CDR1 SEHNR and CDR2 FQNEAQ (reference sequence). This CDR3 has 16 residues. V gave up 3 bases and J gave up 2 bases, with 15 bases separating them. The CDR3 coding sequence is TGTGCCAGCAGCTTGCTGCGTGGACAGCTCACAGATACGCAGTATTTT. This sequence encodes CASSLLRGQLTDTQYF.

This clone has a handful of counts. The rearrangement links TRBV30 to TRBJ1-3; no reliable D call. V lost 4 bases and J lost 2, with 15 bases in between. The germline CDR1 and CDR2 sequences are GTSNPN and SVGIG (reference sequence). The length of the CDR3 is 15 residues. DNA for the CDR3: TGTGCCTGGAACGAGTTTTCAGTGGCTGGAAACACCATATATTTT. Its protein product is CAWNEFSVAGNTIYF.

This clone has a handful of counts. A much more abundant neighbour one base away suggests this may be a read error. The chain carries TRBV18 and TRBJ2-1; 8 positions match TRBD2. Germline V lookup: CDR1 KGHSH, CDR2 LQKENI. The CDR3 spans 15 residues. V lost 2 bases and J lost 7; bases outside the gene matches: 7. CDR3 nucleotides: TGTGCCAGCTCACCAAGGCGGGAGGAGATGAATGAGCAGTTCTTC. This encodes CASSPRREEMNEQFF.

This clone came up a few times. The chain uses TRBV13 and TRBJ2-2; the match to TRBD2 covers 12 bases. V was pared by 4 bases and J by 6 bases, with 12 bases of the junction left unmatched. Per the germline V gene, CDR1 is PRHDT and CDR2 is FYEKMQ (reference sequence). CDR3 size: 18 residues. This chain's CDR3 is CASSSRLAGATSPGELFF. DNA for the CDR3: TGTGCCAGCAGCTCCAGACTAGCGGGGGCTACTTCGCCCGGGGAGCTGTTTTTT.

The table lists this clone with many counts. This specimen includes other DNA sequences encoding the same CDR3. The chain has TRBV18 and TRBJ2-5; perhaps TRBD2 as D (6 bases). The CDR3 contains 13 residues. Germline values: CDR1 KGHSH, CDR2 LQKENI. Between the trimmed V and J ends, which lost 4 bases and 2 bases, there was a span of 8 bases. Written as DNA, the CDR3 is TGTGCCAGCTCACGGGGGGAACAAGAGACCCAGTACTTC. It codes for CASSRGEQETQYF. Full variable domain (rest looked up from reference TRBV18 and TRBJ2-5): NAGVMQNPRHLVRRRGQEARLRCSPMKGHSHVYWYRQLPEEGLKFMVYLQKENIIDESGMPKERFSAEFPKEGPSILRIQQVVRGDSAAYFCASSRGEQETQYFGPGTRLLVL.

The CDR3 DNA reads TGTGCCAGCAGCCTGACGACAGGGCGGTACGAGCAGTACTTC. Amino acids: CASSLTTGRYEQYF. This rearrangement joins TRBV9 to TRBJ2-7, with 7 bases identical to TRBD1. Unmatched junction bases numbered 8, after V lost 4 bases and J lost 4 bases. Germline CDR1 and CDR2: SGDLS and YYNGEE. This CDR3 spans 14 amino acids.

This clone was observed a handful of times. J is TRBJ2-2 and V is TRBV10-3; D is perhaps TRBD2 (6 bases). The CDR3 spans 17 residues. Trimming pared 7 bases from V and 0 bases from J, leaving 18 bases between. Per the germline V gene, CDR1 is ENHRY and CDR2 is SYGVKD. Written as DNA, the CDR3 is TGTGCCATCACCAGTGCGCGGGACCGCGCGAACACCGGGGAGCTGTTTTTT. Its protein is CAITSARDRANTGELFF.

This chain uses TRBV4-2 with TRBJ2-7; D unclear. The CDR3 length is 15 residues. The germline V and J ends were trimmed by 1 base and 6 bases, with 16 bases remaining between them. Looked up from germline, CDR1 is LGHNA and CDR2 is YNFKEQ. CDR3 in amino acids: CASSQVATRVSEQYF. Written as DNA, the CDR3 is TGTGCCAGCAGCCAAGTGGCGACCCGAGTCTCCGAGCAGTACTTC.

This clone was picked up a small number of times. The same CDR3 can be traced to other DNA sequences in this sample. This chain links TRBV15 with TRBJ2-7; D is perhaps TRBD1 or TRBD2 (5 bases each). The CDR3 is 13 amino acids. CDR1 is LNHNV, CDR2 YYDKDF, per germline (reference sequence). Trimming removed 0 bases at V and 6 bases at J, with 9 bases between. The DNA of the CDR3 is TGTGCCACCAGCAGAGATTGGGGGTCCGAGCAGTACTTC. Protein product: CATSRDWGSEQYF.

The V and J genes are TRBV7-8 and TRBJ2-7; D not certain. V was cut by 1 base and J by 3 bases, with 7 bases left in between. The CDR3 is 13 residues long. In germline, CDR1 is SGHVS, CDR2 FQNEAQ. CDR3 amino acids: CASSLGTNYEQYF. In nucleotides, the CDR3 is TGTGCCAGCAGCTTAGGCACTAACTACGAGCAGTACTTC. Variable domain in full (rest from reference TRBV7-8 and TRBJ2-7): GAGVSQSPRYKVAKRGQDVALRCDPISGHVSLFWYQQALGQGPEFLTYFQNEAQLDKSGLPSDRFFAERPEGSVSTLKIQRTQQEDSAVYLCASSLGTNYEQYFGPGTRLTVT.

CDR3 amino acids: CASSLQGADTGELFF. CDR3 nucleotide sequence: TGTGCCAGCAGCCTACAGGGGGCAGACACCGGGGAGCTGTTTTTT. The chain links TRBV6-5 to TRBJ2-2; 9 bases match TRBD1. This CDR3 is 15 amino acids long. The ends lost 6 bases at V and 3 bases at J; junction bases unmatched: 5. The germline gives CDR1 MNHEY, CDR2 SVGAGI.

A remark on this clone: Distinct nucleotide sequences in the sample also encode this CDR3. The V and J genes are TRBV30 and TRBJ2-3; either TRBD1 or TRBD2 may supply D (5 bases each). V was pared by 5 bases and J by 0 bases, with 12 bases between. CDR3 length equals 14 residues. Germline V CDR1 and CDR2: GTSNPN, SVGIG (reference sequence). The CDR3 loop reads CAWGGPSSTDTQYF. The DNA of the CDR3 is TGTGCCTGGGGGGGTCCTTCTAGCACAGATACGCAGTATTTT.

This clone was counted only a few times. The V gene is TRBV30, the J gene TRBJ1-2; D uncertain. CDR3 length equals 16 residues. V lost 0 bases and J lost 0, with 14 bases in between. The V gene's germline CDR1 is GTSNPN and CDR2 SVGIG (reference sequence). The CDR3 here is CAWSVQAIRANYGYTF. As DNA, the CDR3 is TGTGCCTGGAGTGTACAAGCCATCAGAGCTAACTATGGCTACACCTTC.

Only a few counts were recorded for this clone. This chain links TRBV30 with TRBJ2-4, with a possible D match to TRBD2 (6 bases). The CDR3 covers 14 residues. CDR1 is GTSNPN and CDR2 is SVGIG in the germline V gene (reference sequence). Trimming took off 3 bases at V and 8 bases at J, with 17 bases between the two ends. CDR3 coding DNA: TGTGCCTGGAGGGCTCCCCGGGGGAGTGACATTCAGTACTTC. Its translation: CAWRAPRGSDIQYF.